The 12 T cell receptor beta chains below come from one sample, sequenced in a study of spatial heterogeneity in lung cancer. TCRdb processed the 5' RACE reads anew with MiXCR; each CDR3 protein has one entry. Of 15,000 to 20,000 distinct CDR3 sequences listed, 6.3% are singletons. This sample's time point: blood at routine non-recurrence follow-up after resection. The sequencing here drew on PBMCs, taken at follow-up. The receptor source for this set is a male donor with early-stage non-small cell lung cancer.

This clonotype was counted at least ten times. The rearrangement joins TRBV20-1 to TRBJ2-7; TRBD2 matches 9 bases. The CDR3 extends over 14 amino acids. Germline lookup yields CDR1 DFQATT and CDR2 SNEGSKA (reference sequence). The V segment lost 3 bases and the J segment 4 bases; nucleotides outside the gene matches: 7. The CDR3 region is CSASRPSGEYEQYF. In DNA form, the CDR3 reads TGCAGTGCTAGCCGCCCTAGCGGGGAGTACGAGCAGTACTTC.

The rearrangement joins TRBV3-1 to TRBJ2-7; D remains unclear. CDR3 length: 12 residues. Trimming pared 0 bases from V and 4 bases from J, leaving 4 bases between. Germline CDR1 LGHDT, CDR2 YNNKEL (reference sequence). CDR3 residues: CASSQEHYEQYF. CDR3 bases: TGTGCCAGCAGCCAAGAACATTACGAGCAGTACTTC.

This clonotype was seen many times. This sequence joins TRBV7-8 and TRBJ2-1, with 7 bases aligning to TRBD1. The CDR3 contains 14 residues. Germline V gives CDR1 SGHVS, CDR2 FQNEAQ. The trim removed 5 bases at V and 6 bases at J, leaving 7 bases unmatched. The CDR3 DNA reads TGTGCCAGCAGCGCTATGACAGGGCTCAATGAGCAGTTCTTC. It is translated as CASSAMTGLNEQFF.

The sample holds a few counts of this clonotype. The CDR3 protein is CASSLGSGRGATGDTQYF. The CDR3 nucleotides are TGTGCCAGCAGCTTAGGCTCCGGGAGAGGGGCGACAGGAGATACGCAGTATTTT. The chain uses TRBV7-8 and TRBJ2-3; possibly TRBD1 or TRBD2 for D (6 bases each). The CDR3 contains 18 residues. V lost 1 base, J lost 5 bases, and 22 bases lay in between. Germline V lookup: CDR1 SGHVS, CDR2 FQNEAQ.

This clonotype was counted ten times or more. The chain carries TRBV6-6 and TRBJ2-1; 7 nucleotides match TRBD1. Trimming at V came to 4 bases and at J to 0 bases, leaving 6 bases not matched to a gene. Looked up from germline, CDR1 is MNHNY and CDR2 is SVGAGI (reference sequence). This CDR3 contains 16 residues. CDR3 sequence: CASSSRQGVSYNEQFF. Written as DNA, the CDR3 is TGTGCCAGCAGTTCTCGCCAGGGGGTCTCCTACAATGAGCAGTTCTTC.

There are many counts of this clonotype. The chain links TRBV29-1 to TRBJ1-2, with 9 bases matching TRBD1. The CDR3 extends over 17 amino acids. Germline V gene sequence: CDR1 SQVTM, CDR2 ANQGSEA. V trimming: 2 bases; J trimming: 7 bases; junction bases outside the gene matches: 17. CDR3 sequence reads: CSVERDRDSLGRPGYTF. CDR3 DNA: TGCAGCGTTGAAAGGGACAGGGACTCTCTAGGGCGCCCTGGCTACACCTTC. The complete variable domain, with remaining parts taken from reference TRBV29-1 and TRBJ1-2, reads SAVISQKPSRDICQRGTSLTIQCQVDSQVTMMFWYRQQPGQSLTLIATANQGSEATYESGFVIDKFPISRPNLTFSTLTVSNMSPEDSSIYLCSVERDRDSLGRPGYTFGSGTRLTVV.

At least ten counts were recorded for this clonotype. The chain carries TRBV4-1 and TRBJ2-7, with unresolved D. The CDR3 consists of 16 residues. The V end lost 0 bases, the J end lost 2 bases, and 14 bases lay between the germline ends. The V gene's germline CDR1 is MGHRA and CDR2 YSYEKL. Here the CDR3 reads CASSQDQTGQAYEQYF. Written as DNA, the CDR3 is TGCGCCAGCAGCCAAGATCAAACCGGGCAGGCCTACGAGCAGTACTTC.

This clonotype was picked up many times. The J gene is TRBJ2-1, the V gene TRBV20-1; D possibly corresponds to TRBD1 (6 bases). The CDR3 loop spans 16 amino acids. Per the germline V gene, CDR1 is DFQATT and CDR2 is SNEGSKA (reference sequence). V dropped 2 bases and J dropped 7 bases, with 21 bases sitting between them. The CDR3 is CSARSGFRGNTNEQFF. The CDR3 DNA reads TGCAGTGCTAGATCGGGTTTCAGGGGCAATACGAATGAGCAGTTCTTC.

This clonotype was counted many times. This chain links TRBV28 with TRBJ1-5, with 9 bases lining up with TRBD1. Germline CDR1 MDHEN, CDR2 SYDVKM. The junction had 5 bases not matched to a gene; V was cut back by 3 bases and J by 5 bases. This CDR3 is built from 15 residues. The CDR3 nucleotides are TGTGCCAGCAGTTTTACCGGGACAGGGTATCAGCCCCAGCATTTT. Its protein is CASSFTGTGYQPQHF.

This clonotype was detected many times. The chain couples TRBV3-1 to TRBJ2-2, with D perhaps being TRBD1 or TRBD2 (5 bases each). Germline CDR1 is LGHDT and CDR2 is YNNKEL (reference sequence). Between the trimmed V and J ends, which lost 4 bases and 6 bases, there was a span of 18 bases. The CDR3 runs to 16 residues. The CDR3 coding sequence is TGTGCCAGCAGCCTCCGGGACCTGCGTGGAGCCGGGGAGCTGTTTTTT. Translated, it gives CASSLRDLRGAGELFF. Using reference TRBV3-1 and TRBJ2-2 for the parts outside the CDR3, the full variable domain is DTAVSQTPKYLVTQMGNDKSIKCEQNLGHDTMYWYKQDSKKFLKIMFSYNNKELIINETVPNRFSPKSPDKAHLNLHINSLELGDSAVYFCASSLRDLRGAGELFFGEGSRLTVL.

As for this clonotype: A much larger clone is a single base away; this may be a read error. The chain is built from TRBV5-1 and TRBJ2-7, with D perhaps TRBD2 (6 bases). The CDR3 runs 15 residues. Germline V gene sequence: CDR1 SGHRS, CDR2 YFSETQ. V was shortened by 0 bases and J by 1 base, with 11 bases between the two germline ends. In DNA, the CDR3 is TGCGCCAGCAGCTTGGTGGGGGGTCCTTCCTACGAGCAGTACTTC. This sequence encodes CASSLVGGPSYEQYF.

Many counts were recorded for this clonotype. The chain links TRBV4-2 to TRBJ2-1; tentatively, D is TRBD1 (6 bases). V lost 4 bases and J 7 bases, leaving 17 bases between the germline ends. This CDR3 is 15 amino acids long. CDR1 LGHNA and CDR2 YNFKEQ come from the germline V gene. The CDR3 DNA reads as TGTGCCAGCAGCCGCCCTGGGGGCAGGGAAAATGAGCAGTTCTTC. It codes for CASSRPGGRENEQFF.